This passage covers 28 T cell receptor beta chains from one sample sequenced in a study of cytomegalovirus exposure and HLA in healthy donors. TCRdb's table, derived via immunoSEQ multiplex PCR, lists solely in-frame clones and lacks some. The sample contains approximately 300,000 clones, 75% to 90% of which appear only once. Sequences were obtained from PBMCs. These receptors came from a woman in her 30s in good health and CMV-seropositive.

This chain connects TRBV6-5 to TRBJ2-6; no reliable D call. V dropped 6 bases and J dropped 2 bases, with 5 bases sitting between them. The CDR3 has 13 residues. Germline-derived CDR1 and CDR2 are MNHEY and SVGAGI. In DNA, the CDR3 is TGTGCCAGCAGGGCCACTGGGGCCAACGTCCTGACTTTC. Translation: CASRATGANVLTF.

J is TRBJ2-7 and V is TRBV5-1; D may be TRBD1 or TRBD2 (5 bases each). This CDR3 contains 15 residues. The V gene lost 3 bases and the J gene lost 6 bases, with 19 bases spanning the gap. Germline lookup yields CDR1 SGHRS and CDR2 YFSETQ. CDR3 in amino acids: CASSWSGSAGGEQYF. CDR3 DNA: TGCGCCAGCAGCTGGTCCGGTTCCGCTGGGGGCGAGCAGTACTTC.

The chain links TRBV5-1 to TRBJ1-1; 7 bases are shared with TRBD1. The V segment lost 4 bases and the J segment 5 bases; nucleotides outside the gene matches: 5. This CDR3 is built from 13 residues. Germline lookup yields CDR1 SGHRS and CDR2 YFSETQ. The CDR3 region is CASSRGQETEAFF. CDR3 DNA: TGCGCCAGCAGCCGAGGACAGGAAACTGAAGCTTTCTTT.

The rearrangement uses TRBV9 and TRBJ1-2; D unclear. The V end lost 1 base, the J end lost 8 bases, and 15 bases lay between the germline ends. The CDR3 length is 14 residues. The germline V gene encodes CDR1 SGDLS and CDR2 YYNGEE. The CDR3, as DNA: TGTGCCAGCAGCGTAAGCCAGGCCTTCGAGGGCTACACCTTC. Residues: CASSVSQAFEGYTF.

This chain links TRBV7-2 with TRBJ2-1; D ambiguous. The germline V and J ends were trimmed by 1 base and 3 bases, with 13 bases remaining between them. CDR1 is SGHTA, CDR2 FQGNSA, per germline. The CDR3 extends over 16 amino acids. Here the CDR3 reads CASSLGDQILYNEQFF. CDR3 sequence (DNA): TGTGCCAGCAGCTTAGGAGATCAGATTCTCTACAATGAGCAGTTCTTC. The variable domain in full, completed from reference TRBV7-2 and TRBJ2-1, reads GAGVSQSPSNKVTEKGKDVELRCDPISGHTALYWYRQSLGQGLEFLIYFQGNSAPDKSGLPSDRFSAERTGGSVSTLTIQRTQQEDSAVYLCASSLGDQILYNEQFFGPGTRLTVL.

V and J are TRBV7-8 and TRBJ2-7; TRBD1 might be the D (6 bases). The germline CDR1 and CDR2 sequences are SGHVS and FQNEAQ. V lost 5 bases and J lost 0, with 11 bases in between. The CDR3 consists of 14 residues. CDR3 nucleotides: TGTGCCAGCAGCGAACAGGGCCCCTCCTACGAGCAGTACTTC. Protein product: CASSEQGPSYEQYF. Full variable domain (remainder filled in from reference TRBV7-8 and TRBJ2-7): GAGVSQSPRYKVAKRGQDVALRCDPISGHVSLFWYQQALGQGPEFLTYFQNEAQLDKSGLPSDRFFAERPEGSVSTLKIQRTQQEDSAVYLCASSEQGPSYEQYFGPGTRLTVT.

V and J are TRBV4-1 and TRBJ2-3; D is possibly TRBD2 (5 bases). The CDR3 is 13 amino acids. Germline CDR1 reads MGHRA; CDR2 reads YSYEKL. Trimming removed 0 bases from V and 11 bases from J, with 12 bases in between. CDR3 in DNA: TGCGCCAGCAGCCAAGATCGCGGGTTTGTGCAGTATTTT. Protein: CASSQDRGFVQYF.

V is TRBV15 and J is TRBJ2-1; TRBD1 matches at 8 bases. The length of the CDR3 is 16 residues. CDR1 is LNHNV and CDR2 is YYDKDF in the germline V gene (reference sequence). The J segment lost 6 bases and the V segment lost 0 bases, leaving 7 bases of the junction unmatched. The CDR3 coding sequence is TGTGCCACCAGCAGAGAGTCCAGGGGGCAGGTCAATGAGCAGTTCTTC. Translating gives CATSRESRGQVNEQFF.

This chain joins TRBV19 and TRBJ1-2; tentative D call: TRBD1 (5 bases). Trimming removed 3 bases from V and 8 bases from J, with 7 bases in between. Germline loops: CDR1 LNHDA, CDR2 SQIVND (reference sequence). The CDR3 consists of 11 residues. The CDR3 nucleotides read TGTGCCAGTAGTATTCGGGGGGGCTACACCTTC. Its protein product is CASSIRGGYTF.

The chain is built from TRBV27 and TRBJ2-7, with 8 nucleotides matching TRBD2. Germline V lookup: CDR1 MNHEY, CDR2 SMNVEV (reference sequence). After removal of 6 bases from V and 7 bases from J, the junction contained 11 bases not matched to a gene. There are 14 residues in the CDR3. The CDR3 nucleotides read TGTGCCAGCAGGGGCTTTGCGGGAGGCCAGGAGCAGTACTTC. Translating it yields CASRGFAGGQEQYF.

The chain carries TRBV30 and TRBJ1-2; 7 bases match TRBD1. V lost 2 bases, J lost 3 bases, and 3 bases stayed unmatched. The germline gives CDR1 GTSNPN, CDR2 SVGIG (reference sequence). This CDR3 region has 13 residues. CDR3 nucleotides: TGTGCCTGGAGTTCAGGGACAGACTATGGCTACACCTTC. This sequence encodes CAWSSGTDYGYTF.

The chain carries TRBV15 and TRBJ1-6; TRBD1 matches at 7 bases. Losses at the gene ends were 4 bases for V and 5 bases for J; bases not matched to a gene: 5. CDR1 LNHNV and CDR2 YYDKDF come from the germline V gene (reference sequence). This CDR3 has 15 residues. CDR3 nucleotide sequence: TGTGCCACCAGCACGCGGGACAGTCATAATTCACCCCTCCACTTT. Translated: CATSTRDSHNSPLHF.

In this sample, this clone turned up once. At one of its ends the junction is not consistent with the germline gene, which may arise from a read error. The V call is TRBV28, the J call TRBJ1-2, with D maybe TRBD1 (6 bases). The germline V gene encodes CDR1 MDHEN and CDR2 SYDVKM. The CDR3 has 17 residues. The CDR3 DNA is TGTGCTAGCAGTTCATTACCGGGACACCATACTAACTATGGCTACACCTTC. Translated: CASSSLPGHHTNYGYTF.

The chain joins TRBV2 to TRBJ2-7; tentative D call: TRBD2 (5 bases). Trimming removed 6 bases from V and 0 bases from J, with 12 bases in between. Germline V gives CDR1 SNHLY, CDR2 FYNNEI. There are 14 residues in the CDR3. In nucleotides, the CDR3 is TGTGCCAGCAGAAGGTTGACTACCTCCTACGAGCAGTACTTC. It translates to CASRRLTTSYEQYF.

This clone came up a few times. The chain employs TRBV10-3 and TRBJ2-3; 9 bases match TRBD2. Per the germline V gene, CDR1 is ENHRY and CDR2 is SYGVKD. V trimming: 4 bases; J trimming: 4 bases; junction bases outside the gene matches: 9. This CDR3 is 16 amino acids long. This CDR3 is CAISALAGDGADTQYF. The DNA of the CDR3 is TGTGCCATCAGTGCCTTAGCGGGAGATGGGGCAGATACGCAGTATTTT.

This clone was observed a single time. The chain has TRBV28 and TRBJ1-2; D is uncertain. The CDR3 length is 14 residues. The germline V gene has CDR1 MDHEN and CDR2 SYDVKM. V was cut by 3 bases and J by 1 base, with 9 bases left in between. DNA for the CDR3: TGTGCCAGCAGTTTCGTCGGCAGTAACTATGGCTACACCTTC. Translated, it gives CASSFVGSNYGYTF.

The chain combines TRBV20-1 with TRBJ2-7; no definite D call. The germline CDR1 and CDR2 sequences are DFQATT and SNEGSKA (reference sequence). V shed 4 bases and J shed 4 bases, with 5 bases lying between them. This CDR3 is built from 10 residues. CDR3 sequence reads: CSATFYEQYF. DNA of the CDR3: TGCAGTGCTACTTTTTACGAGCAGTACTTC.

This clone was seen only once. This chain joins TRBV2 and TRBJ2-7; tentative D call: TRBD2 (6 bases). V lost 3 bases to trimming and J lost 7 bases, with 19 bases between them. In germline, CDR1 is SNHLY, CDR2 FYNNEI. This CDR3 region has 15 residues. The chain's CDR3 is CASSERRTGGREQYF. CDR3 DNA: TGTGCCAGCAGTGAGAGGCGTACTGGGGGGAGGGAGCAGTACTTC.

The chain carries TRBV4-3 and TRBJ1-2, with 8 bases aligning to TRBD1. The CDR3 is made up of 14 amino acids. Trimming cost V 8 bases and J 3 bases; bases outside gene matches: 8. The germline V gene has CDR1 LGHNA and CDR2 YSLEER. CDR3: CASGWTGSDYGYTF. CDR3 nucleotides: TGCGCCAGCGGTTGGACAGGGAGTGACTATGGCTACACCTTC.

This sequence joins TRBV18 and TRBJ2-5; a weak D match, TRBD2 (6 bases). Per the germline V gene, CDR1 is KGHSH and CDR2 is LQKENI. This CDR3 spans 14 amino acids. V was trimmed by 0 bases and J by 5 bases, leaving 10 bases between them. The CDR3 nucleotides are TGTGCCAGCTCACCACCGTCGGGAGTGGAGACCCAGTACTTC. Translation gives CASSPPSGVETQYF.

This chain joins TRBV4-1 and TRBJ2-1; the D gene is possibly TRBD1 (5 bases). CDR3 length: 14 amino acids. V shed 0 bases and J shed 8 bases, with 11 bases lying between them. The germline gives CDR1 MGHRA, CDR2 YSYEKL. This CDR3 is CASSQDGQGYEQFF. The CDR3 nucleotides read TGCGCCAGCAGCCAAGATGGGCAGGGCTATGAGCAGTTCTTC.

The rearrangement links TRBV2 to TRBJ1-2; 7 positions agree with TRBD1. V shed 0 bases, J shed 5 bases, and the junction held 3 bases outside the gene matches. The CDR3 totals 14 residues. Germline V CDR1 and CDR2: SNHLY, FYNNEI. For the CDR3, the DNA is TGTGCCAGCAGTGAAGCGGGACAGCCATATGGCTACACCTTC. It yields the protein CASSEAGQPYGYTF.

The chain links TRBV7-7 to TRBJ2-3, with 8 bases matching TRBD1. The ends lost 0 bases at V and 8 bases at J; junction bases unmatched: 4. Per the germline V gene, CDR1 is SSHAT and CDR2 is FNYEAQ (reference sequence). This CDR3 has 14 residues. The CDR3 nucleotides are TGTGCCAGCAGCTTAGCCCAGGGGGCTGGTACGCAGTATTTT. It translates to CASSLAQGAGTQYF.

J is TRBJ1-2 and V is TRBV7-2; possibly TRBD1 for D (6 bases). Germline lookup yields CDR1 SGHTA and CDR2 FQGNSA. CDR3 length: 14 residues. Trimming cost V 1 base and J 8 bases, with 14 bases left between them. The DNA for the CDR3 is TGTGCCAGCAGCTTAGTACCGGGGGCCGGGGGCTACACCTTC. It specifies CASSLVPGAGGYTF.

V gene TRBV4-1 combines with J gene TRBJ2-5; 7 bases match TRBD2. The CDR3 covers 16 residues. V lost 1 base and J lost 1; bases outside the gene matches: 6. CDR1 MGHRA and CDR2 YSYEKL come from the germline V gene. The CDR3 protein is CASSQVASGPQETQYF. The CDR3 DNA is TGCGCCAGCAGCCAAGTAGCTAGCGGCCCCCAAGAGACCCAGTACTTC.

V and J are TRBV30 and TRBJ1-2; 8 bases map to TRBD1. CDR1 and CDR2 from the germline V gene are GTSNPN and SVGIG (reference sequence). The length of the CDR3 is 16 residues. The CDR3 DNA reads as TGTGCTCAATCCCAGGGGGCCGGCTCCCTTAACTATGGCTACACCTTC. Translated, it gives CAQSQGAGSLNYGYTF.

The chain combines TRBV30 with TRBJ2-7; 10 bases agree with TRBD1. This CDR3 comprises 11 residues. The V segment lost 8 bases and the J segment 5 bases; nucleotides outside the gene matches: 3. The germline CDR1 and CDR2 sequences are GTSNPN and SVGIG (reference sequence). The CDR3: CALDRGHEQYF. In nucleotides, the CDR3 is TGTGCCCTCGACAGGGGGCACGAGCAGTACTTC.

The chain carries TRBV4-2 and TRBJ2-5; D ambiguous. The CDR3 is made up of 15 amino acids. V was clipped by 0 bases and J by 4 bases, with 12 bases between them. Germline assignment: CDR1 LGHNA and CDR2 YNFKEQ. CDR3 sequence reads: CASSQDWVATETQYF. The CDR3 nucleotides are TGTGCCAGCAGCCAAGATTGGGTAGCAACAGAGACCCAGTACTTC.